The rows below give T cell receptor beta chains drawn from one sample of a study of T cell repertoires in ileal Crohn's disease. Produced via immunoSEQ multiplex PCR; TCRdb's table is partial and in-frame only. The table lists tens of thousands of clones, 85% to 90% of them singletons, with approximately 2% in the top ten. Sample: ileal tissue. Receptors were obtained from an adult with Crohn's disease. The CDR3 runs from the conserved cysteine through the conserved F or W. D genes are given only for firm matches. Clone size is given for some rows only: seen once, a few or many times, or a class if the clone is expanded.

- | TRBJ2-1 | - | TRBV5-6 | TGTGCCAGCAGCTTCACGGCCGACAGAGTCAATGAGCAGTTCTTC | CASSFTADRVNEQFF
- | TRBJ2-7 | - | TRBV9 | TGTGCCAGCAGTGCGGGACTGCAATCCTACGAGCAGTACTTC | CASSAGLQSYEQYF
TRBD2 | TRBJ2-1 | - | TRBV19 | TGTGCCAGTAGTAGCGTCGGGACTAGCGGTTGGGGCAATGAGCAGTTCTTC | CASSSVGTSGWGNEQFF
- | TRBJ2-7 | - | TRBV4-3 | TGCGCCAGCAGCCAAGAGTGGAGACCCCCAGCCTACGAGCAGTACTTC | CASSQEWRPPAYEQYF
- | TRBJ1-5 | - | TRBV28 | TGTGCCAGCAGGCGTGTCGGAGGGCAGGGCAATCAGCCCCAGCATTTT | CASRRVGGQGNQPQHF
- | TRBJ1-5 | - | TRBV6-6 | TGTGCCAGCAGTGACGTTTCGGGGAGCAATCAGCCCCAGCATTTT | CASSDVSGSNQPQHF
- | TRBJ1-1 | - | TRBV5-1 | TGCGCCAGCAGGGGACTGGGAGCGAACACTGAAGCTTTCTTT | CASRGLGANTEAFF
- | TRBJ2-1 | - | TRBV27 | TGTGCCAGCAGTAAGATGTCCGAGGTGAATGAGCAGTTCTTC | CASSKMSEVNEQFF
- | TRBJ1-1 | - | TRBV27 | TGTGCCAGCAGTTTAGCAGGGGTGAACACTGAAGCTTTCTTT | CASSLAGVNTEAFF
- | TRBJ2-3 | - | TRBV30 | TGTGCCTGGAGTCGGGGAGTGGGTATCGCAGATACGCAGTATTTT | CAWSRGVGIADTQYF
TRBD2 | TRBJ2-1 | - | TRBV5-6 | TGTGCCAGCAGCTTGAAGGGTAGCGGGAGATGGAATGAGCAGTTCTTC | CASSLKGSGRWNEQFF
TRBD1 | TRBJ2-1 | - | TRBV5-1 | TGCGCCAGCTCGACGACCGGGACAGGCTACAATGAGCAGTTCTTC | CASSTTGTGYNEQFF
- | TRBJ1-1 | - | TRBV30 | TGTGCCTGGAATGGCGGATTAAACACTGAAGCTTTCTTT | CAWNGGLNTEAFF
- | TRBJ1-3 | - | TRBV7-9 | TGTGCCAGCAGCTTAGGTCAGGGAATCTCTGGAAACACCATATATTTT | CASSLGQGISGNTIYF
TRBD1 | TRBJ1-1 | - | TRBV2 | TGTGCCAGCTGTTTTCCGACAGGGTGGACTGAAGCTTTCTTT | CASCFPTGWTEAFF
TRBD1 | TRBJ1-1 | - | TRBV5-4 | TGTGCCAGCAGCCCCACAGGGGGGAACACTGAAGCTTTCTTT | CASSPTGGNTEAFF
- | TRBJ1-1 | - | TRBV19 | TGTGCCAGTAGTATTAACGGAGGCGCTGAAGCTTTCTTT | CASSINGGAEAFF
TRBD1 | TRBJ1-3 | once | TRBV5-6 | TGTGCCAGCAGCCGGGACAGGGGGCCAGGAAACACCATATATTTT | CASSRDRGPGNTIYF
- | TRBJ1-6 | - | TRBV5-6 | TGTGCCAGCAGCTTTGGGGGCATCGCAAATTCACCCCTCCACTTT | CASSFGGIANSPLHF
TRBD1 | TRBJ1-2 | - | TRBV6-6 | TGTGCCAGCAGTCGACAGGGAGGATACTATGGCTACACCTTC | CASSRQGGYYGYTF
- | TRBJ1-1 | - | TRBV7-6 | TGTGCCAGCAGCTTAGTAGTAGATTCTGAAGCTTTCTTT | CASSLVVDSEAFF
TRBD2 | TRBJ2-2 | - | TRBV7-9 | TGTGCCAGCAGTCCTAGCGGGGTAGACACCGGGGAGCTGTTTTTT | CASSPSGVDTGELFF
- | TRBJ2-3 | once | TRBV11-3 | TGTGCCAGCAGCTTAAGTAGCGGAGGGTTAGGGGATACGCAGTATTTT | CASSLSSGGLGDTQYF
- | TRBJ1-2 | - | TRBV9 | TGTGCCAGCAGCGTAGGGCAGGGGCATGGCTACACCTTC | CASSVGQGHGYTF
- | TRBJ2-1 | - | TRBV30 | TGTGCCTGGAGTTCGGAGTCCGGTCGGGGTGAGCAGTTCTTC | CAWSSESGRGEQFF
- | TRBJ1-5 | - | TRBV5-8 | TGTGCCAGCAGCTTGGCAGTTCACCAGCCCCAGCATTTT | CASSLAVHQPQHF
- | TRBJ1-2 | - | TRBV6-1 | TGTGCCAGCAGTGAAGGGCCCGGGGGAGGGGAGTGGGGCTACACCTTC | CASSEGPGGGEWGYTF
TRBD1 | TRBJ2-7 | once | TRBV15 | TGTGCCACCAGCAGAGAAGGGACAGGGGGCTTATCATACGAGCAGTACTTC | CATSREGTGGLSYEQYF
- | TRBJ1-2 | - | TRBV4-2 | TGTGCCAGCAGCCAAGACGCCAGGATGACAACTAACTATGGCTACACCTTC | CASSQDARMTTNYGYTF
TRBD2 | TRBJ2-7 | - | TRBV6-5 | TGTGCCAGCAGTTACGGGGTAGCGGGAGACAATTACGAGCAGTACTTC | CASSYGVAGDNYEQYF
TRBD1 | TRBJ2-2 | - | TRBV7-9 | TGTGCCAGCAGCTTAGACAGGGGGCGTACCGGGGAGCTGTTTTTT | CASSLDRGRTGELFF
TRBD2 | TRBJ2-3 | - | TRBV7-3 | TGTGCCAGCAGCCTGCGGACTAGCGGCAGCACAGATACGCAGTATTTT | CASSLRTSGSTDTQYF
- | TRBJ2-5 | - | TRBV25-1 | TGTGCCAGCAGTGAACCGTTGACGGGGGAGACCCAGTACTTC | CASSEPLTGETQYF
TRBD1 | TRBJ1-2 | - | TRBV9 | TGTGCCAGCAGCGTCGACAGGGGAGTGGGCGGCTACACCTTC | CASSVDRGVGGYTF
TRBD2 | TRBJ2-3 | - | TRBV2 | TGTGCCAGCACGGGACTAGCGAGTCTCACAGATACGCAGTATTTT | CASTGLASLTDTQYF
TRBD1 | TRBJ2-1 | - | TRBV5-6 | TGTGCCAGCAGGGAGACAGGGTCAGCTCTTGATGAGCAGTTCTTC | CASRETGSALDEQFF
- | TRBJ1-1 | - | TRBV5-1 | TGCGCCAGCAGCTTGGAGACAGGTGGGTCGGCTTTCTTT | CASSLETGGSAFF
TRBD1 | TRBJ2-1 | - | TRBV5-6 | TGTGCCAGCAGCCGAATCGACAGGGGAGTTGGAAATGAGCAGTTCTTC | CASSRIDRGVGNEQFF
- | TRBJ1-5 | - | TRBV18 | TGTGCCAGCTCACCACCCTTTTCAGGGATCTATAGCAATCAGCCCCAGCATTTT | CASSPPFSGIYSNQPQHF
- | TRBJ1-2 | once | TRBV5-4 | TGTGCCAGCAGCTTGGGGGCAGACTATGGCTACACCTTC | CASSLGADYGYTF
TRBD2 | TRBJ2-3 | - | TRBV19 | TGTGCCAGTAGTATGGGGAGGGGAGCGTCCACAGATACGCAGTATTTT | CASSMGRGASTDTQYF
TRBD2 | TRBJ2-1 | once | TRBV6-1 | TGTGCCAGCAGCGATAGACTAGCGGGAGAGGGGGAGCAGTTCTTC | CASSDRLAGEGEQFF
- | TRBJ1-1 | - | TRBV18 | TGTGCCAGCTCACCGTCGCTCGCGGGGGAAGCTTTCTTT | CASSPSLAGEAFF
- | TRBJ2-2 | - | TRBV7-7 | TGTGCCAGCAGCACGACAGGATTCCCCACCGGGGAGCTGTTTTTT | CASSTTGFPTGELFF
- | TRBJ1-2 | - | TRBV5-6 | TGTGCCAGCAGCTTGCGCGTCGCCAATGGCTACACCTTC | CASSLRVANGYTF
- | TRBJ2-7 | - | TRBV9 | TGTGCCAGCAGCGAGGGGGATGTCGACGAGCAGTACTTC | CASSEGDVDEQYF
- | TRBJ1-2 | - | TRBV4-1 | TGCGCCAGCAGCCAAGGGCAGTTCCATGGCTACACCTTC | CASSQGQFHGYTF
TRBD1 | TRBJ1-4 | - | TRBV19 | TGTGCCAGTAGTATCCCCACAGGGGGCTCTAATGAAAAACTGTTTTTT | CASSIPTGGSNEKLFF
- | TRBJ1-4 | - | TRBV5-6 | TGTGCCAGCAGCTTGGGGTATAGGAGTGAAAAACTGTTTTTT | CASSLGYRSEKLFF
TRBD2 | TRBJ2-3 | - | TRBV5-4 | TGTGCCAGCAGCTTGGCTCTGGGCGGGGGGGCCCTGACGCAGTATTTT | CASSLALGGGALTQYF
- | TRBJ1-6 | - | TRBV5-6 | TGTGCCAGCAGCTGGCAGGATTCACCCCTCCACTTT | CASSWQDSPLHF
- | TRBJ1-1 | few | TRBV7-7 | TGTGCCAGCAGCTTTGCGGAGGACACTGAAGCTTTCTTT | CASSFAEDTEAFF
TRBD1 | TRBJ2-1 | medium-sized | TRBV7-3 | TGTGCCAGCAGCCCGCCCGGACAGGGAAAAGACCATGAGCAGTTCTTC | CASSPPGQGKDHEQFF
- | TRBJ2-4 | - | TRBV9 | TGTGCCAGCAGCGTAAGGCTGGGAGACATTCAGTACTTC | CASSVRLGDIQYF
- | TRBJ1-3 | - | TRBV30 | TGTGCCTGGAGTGGGCTCTCTGGAAACACCATATATTTT | CAWSGLSGNTIYF
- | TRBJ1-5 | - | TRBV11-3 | TGTGCCAGCAGCTCTGACTACAATCAGCCCCAGCATTTT | CASSSDYNQPQHF
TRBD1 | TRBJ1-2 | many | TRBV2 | TGTGCCAGCAGTGCACAAACGACCCGGGACAGCTATAACTATGGCTACACCTTC | CASSAQTTRDSYNYGYTF
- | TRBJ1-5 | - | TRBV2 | TGTGCCAGCAGTAGCCCGCGACACAGGAATCAGCCCCAGCATTTT | CASSSPRHRNQPQHF
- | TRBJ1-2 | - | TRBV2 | TGTGCCAGCAGTGACAGTAACTATGGCTACACCTTC | CASSDSNYGYTF